These 18 T cell receptor beta chains were sequenced from one sample in a study of blood T cell repertoires in COVID-19. Clones were read by immunoSEQ multiplex PCR, and TCRdb kept only the in-frame ones, dropping some. The table lists around 60,000 clones, approximately 75% of them singletons. Input material: peripheral blood. These receptors came from a man aged 80 or over with acute or convalescent COVID-19.

The chain couples TRBV6-5 to TRBJ1-2, with a weak D call TRBD1 (5 bases). V was shortened by 6 bases and J by 0 bases, with 14 bases between the two germline ends. CDR3 length: 15 residues. Germline V CDR1 and CDR2: MNHEY, SVGAGI. CDR3 DNA sequence: TGTGCCAGCAGAGGGGCAGGGCAGACTAACTATGGCTACACCTTC. It yields the protein CASRGAGQTNYGYTF.

V usage is TRBV19 and J usage is TRBJ1-2, with D tentatively TRBD1 (6 bases). V lost 3 bases to trimming and J lost 7 bases, with 9 bases between them. The CDR3 has 12 residues. CDR1 and CDR2 (germline): LNHDA, SQIVND (reference sequence). As DNA, the CDR3 is TGTGCCAGTAGTATCAGGGGTGGTGGCTACACCTTC. Translating gives CASSIRGGGYTF. The variable domain in full, completed from reference TRBV19 and TRBJ1-2, reads DGGITQSPKYLFRKEGQNVTLSCEQNLNHDAMYWYRQDPGQGLRLIYYSQIVNDFQKGDIAEGYSVSREKKESFPLTVTSAQKNPTAFYLCASSIRGGGYTFGSGTRLTVV.

This sequence joins TRBV10-2 and TRBJ1-2; 9 bases agree with TRBD1. V was pared by 7 bases and J by 4 bases, with 4 bases of the junction left unmatched. CDR1 WSHSY and CDR2 SAAADI come from the germline V gene. The length of the CDR3 is 13 residues. In DNA, the CDR3 is TGCGCCAGCATCTCGACAGGGGGCTATGGCTACACCTTC. Its translation is CASISTGGYGYTF.

Only a few counts were recorded for this clone. This chain uses TRBV15 with TRBJ1-2, with TRBD1 identical over 7 bases. CDR1 is LNHNV and CDR2 is YYDKDF in the germline V gene (reference sequence). The ends lost 5 bases at V and 7 bases at J; junction bases unmatched: 7. The CDR3 covers 13 residues. The CDR3 DNA reads TGTGCCACCAGCGGCAGGGGGGCTTCTGGCTACACCTTC. It yields the protein CATSGRGASGYTF. The complete variable domain, with remaining parts taken from reference TRBV15 and TRBJ1-2, reads DAMVIQNPRYQVTQFGKPVTLSCSQTLNHNVMYWYQQKSSQAPKLLFHYYDKDFNNEADTPDNFQSRRPNTSFCFLDIRSPGLGDTAMYLCATSGRGASGYTFGSGTRLTVV.

This clone was seen only once. The V call is TRBV2, the J call TRBJ1-5; D uncertain. The CDR3 loop spans 14 amino acids. Germline V gene sequence: CDR1 SNHLY, CDR2 FYNNEI. Trimming pared 3 bases from V and 3 bases from J, leaving 9 bases between. CDR3 residues: CASSEWRDNQPQHF. DNA for the CDR3: TGTGCCAGCAGTGAGTGGCGGGACAATCAGCCCCAGCATTTT.

The genes are TRBV11-3 and TRBJ2-3; 8 nucleotides line up with TRBD1. Germline CDR1 SGHNT, CDR2 YENEEA. With V trimmed by 5 bases and J by 4 bases, 8 bases remained unmatched. The CDR3 spans 15 residues. CDR3 nucleotide sequence: TGTGCCAGCAGCCTACAGGGGGAGACGGCAGATACGCAGTATTTT. Its protein product is CASSLQGETADTQYF.

This clone was recorded only once. The chain employs TRBV18 and TRBJ2-5; 7 bases map to TRBD2. Germline CDR1 reads KGHSH; CDR2 reads LQKENI. This CDR3 contains 14 residues. The V gene end was trimmed by 3 bases and the J gene end by 2 bases; junction bases not matched to a gene: 3. The CDR3: CASSPDGRQETQYF. CDR3 in DNA: TGTGCCAGCTCACCGGACGGGAGGCAAGAGACCCAGTACTTC.

V gene TRBV11-3 combines with J gene TRBJ2-3, with 8 bases fitting TRBD2. The junction had 8 bases not matched to a gene; V was cut back by 0 bases and J by 0 bases. CDR1 is SGHNT and CDR2 is YENEEA in the germline V gene. This CDR3 is 18 amino acids long. CDR3 residues: CASSLDPWTSSSTDTQYF. Here the CDR3 DNA reads TGTGCCAGCAGCTTAGACCCCTGGACTAGCTCAAGCACAGATACGCAGTATTTT.

This chain connects TRBV5-1 to TRBJ2-1, with 9 bases identical to TRBD2. The CDR3 covers 16 residues. Germline V gives CDR1 SGHRS, CDR2 YFSETQ. J gave up 7 bases and V 0 bases, and 8 bases lay outside the gene matches. CDR3 DNA: TGCGCCAGCAGCTTGGTACCGCGGGGGGGTCTTAATGAGCAGTTCTTC. It is translated as CASSLVPRGGLNEQFF.

The chain links TRBV11-3 to TRBJ2-1; D may be TRBD2 (6 bases). V gave up 7 bases and J gave up 2 bases, with 18 bases separating them. Germline V CDR1 and CDR2: SGHNT, YENEEA. This CDR3 comprises 16 residues. CDR3 in DNA: TGTGCCAGCACCAATCGTGCGGGGCCAACCTACAATGAGCAGTTCTTC. It codes for CASTNRAGPTYNEQFF.

This clone was seen a handful of times. The gene calls are TRBV6-5 and TRBJ2-7, with 8 bases lining up with TRBD1. V lost 6 bases to trimming and J lost 2 bases; unmatched junction nucleotides: 0. Germline CDR1 MNHEY, CDR2 SVGAGI. The CDR3 extends over 12 amino acids. The CDR3 coding sequence is TGTGCCAGCAGACAGGGGGCCTACGAGCAGTACTTC. Its protein is CASRQGAYEQYF.

The chain has TRBV28 and TRBJ1-5; D call uncertain. The V end lost 8 bases, the J end lost 4 bases, and 9 bases lay between the germline ends. The germline V gene encodes CDR1 MDHEN and CDR2 SYDVKM. CDR3 size: 12 residues. The CDR3 region has the DNA TGTGCCAGCCGGCAGGCGAATCAGCCCCAGCATTTT. Its protein is CASRQANQPQHF.

This chain uses TRBV2 with TRBJ2-7; TRBD2 matches 7 bases. This CDR3 contains 14 residues. Germline V gene sequence: CDR1 SNHLY, CDR2 FYNNEI. J lost 0 bases, V lost 5 bases, and 4 bases had no gene match. The CDR3 region has the DNA TGTGCCAGCAGTCGGGAGCGGGGCTCCTACGAGCAGTACTTC. This translates into CASSRERGSYEQYF.

The rearrangement joins TRBV9 to TRBJ2-1, with 10 bases lining up with TRBD1. Germline V CDR1 and CDR2: SGDLS, YYNGEE. Unmatched junction bases numbered 12, after V lost 7 bases and J lost 5 bases. This CDR3 is built from 16 residues. CDR3 in DNA: TGTGCCAGCGCTGTAGGTACCGGGACAGGGGACAATGAGCAGTTCTTC. This sequence encodes CASAVGTGTGDNEQFF.

The chain carries TRBV3-1 (or the pseudogene TRBV3-2) and TRBJ1-3; TRBD1 agrees at 10 bases. The CDR3 is made up of 19 amino acids. Trimming at V came to 4 bases and at J to 3 bases, leaving 15 bases not matched to a gene. The V gene's germline CDR1 is LGHDT and CDR2 YNNKEL (reference sequence). CDR3 residues: CASSPLYPGQGFFGNTIYF. In nucleotides, the CDR3 is TGTGCCAGCAGCCCATTATACCCGGGACAGGGGTTCTTTGGAAACACCATATATTTT.

This clone was found a few times. The CDR3 DNA reads TGCGCCAGCAGCGGGGCAGCAACTGGAAACACCATATATTTT. Encoded protein: CASSGAATGNTIYF. The rearrangement uses TRBV5-1 and TRBJ1-3; D is perhaps TRBD1 (5 bases). Per germline, CDR1 SGHRS and CDR2 YFSETQ. Between the trimmed V and J ends, which lost 4 bases and 2 bases, there was a span of 10 bases. The length of the CDR3 is 14 residues.

V gene TRBV5-1 combines with J gene TRBJ2-1; tentatively, D is TRBD2 (7 bases). The germline V gene encodes CDR1 SGHRS and CDR2 YFSETQ. The CDR3 runs to 13 residues. The V and J ends lost 4 bases and 8 bases respectively, with 13 bases between them. CDR3 sequence (DNA): TGCGCCAGCAGCCTTGGGGGGGGCGATGAGCAGTTCTTC. Translating it yields CASSLGGGDEQFF. Full variable domain (missing parts from reference TRBV5-1 and TRBJ2-1): KAGVTQTPRYLIKTRGQQVTLSCSPISGHRSVSWYQQTPGQGLQFLFEYFSETQRNKGNFPGRFSGRQFSNSRSEMNVSTLELGDSALYLCASSLGGGDEQFFGPGTRLTVL.

This chain connects TRBV9 to TRBJ2-7; D might be TRBD1 (5 bases). The CDR3 has 15 residues. The V end was cut by 3 bases, the J end by 4 bases, with 17 bases between. The germline gives CDR1 SGDLS, CDR2 YYNGEE. As DNA, the CDR3 is TGTGCCAGCAGCGCCTCGGACACGGGCCTATACGAGCAGTACTTC. Its translation: CASSASDTGLYEQYF.